The 24 T cell receptor beta chains in this list originate from one sample, sequenced in a study of T cells expressing NK-cell markers. Each CDR3 protein gets one entry in TCRdb, which reprocessed the 5' RACE reads and gives no DNA. This sample's table has 130,000 to 150,000 distinct CDR3 sequences. The specimen was blood T cells: a sorted CD56 or NKG2C T cell subset, CD4+ or CD8+ T cells, or bulk PBMC T cells (not recorded which). The receptors originated from a man between 18 and 35 years old in good health.

This chain links TRBV7-8 with TRBJ1-1; TCRdb outputs TRBD1, but without DNA this stays unchecked. Germline CDR1 SGHVS, CDR2 FQNEAQ. The CDR3 length is 14 residues. The CDR3 sequence: CASSSVGAQTEAFF.

The V and J genes are TRBV7-9 and TRBJ2-1; TCRdb selects TRBD1, and the lack of DNA leaves this call unchecked. The CDR3 has 16 amino acids. Germline V lookup: CDR1 SEHNR, CDR2 FQNEAQ (reference sequence). This chain's CDR3 is CASSGTGGKSYNEQFF.

The chain is built from TRBV9 and TRBJ1-4. This CDR3 is built from 13 residues. The germline gives CDR1 SGDLS, CDR2 YYNGEE. The CDR3 here is CASSVETDEKLFF.

V and J are TRBV11-2 and TRBJ2-1; the D gene TCRdb calls, TRBD2, cannot be checked with no DNA. Per the germline V gene, CDR1 is SGHAT and CDR2 is FQNNGV. The CDR3 runs 17 residues. The CDR3 region is CASSLGSGPYTGNEQFF.

The V call is TRBV21-1, the J call TRBJ2-1; TCRdb names TRBD2, which stays unverified in the absence of DNA. TRBV21-1 represents a pseudogene. CDR3 length: 15 residues. The CDR3 protein is CASSKGPLKLAEQFF.

This chain joins TRBV4-2 and TRBJ1-1; TCRdb lists TRBD1, though no DNA is available to test this call. This CDR3 is 14 amino acids long. The germline V gene encodes CDR1 LGHNA and CDR2 YNFKEQ. The CDR3 sequence is CASSQDWGLTEAFF.

This sequence joins TRBV18 and TRBJ2-1; there is no DNA to check the TCRdb D call of TRBD1. The CDR3 length is 15 residues. Per germline, CDR1 KGHSH and CDR2 LQKENI. The CDR3 region is CASSSNRDSFNEQFF. The full variable domain, rest sourced from reference TRBV18 and TRBJ2-1, is NAGVMQNPRHLVRRRGQEARLRCSPMKGHSHVYWYRQLPEEGLKFMVYLQKENIIDESGMPKERFSAEFPKEGPSILRIQQVVRGDSAAYFCASSSNRDSFNEQFFGPGTRLTVL.

The rearrangement uses TRBV7-6 and TRBJ2-3; TCRdb's assignment of TRBD2 cannot be checked, as there is no DNA. The CDR3 covers 16 residues. Germline V gene lookup returns CDR1 SGHVS and CDR2 FNYEAQ. CDR3 amino acids: CASSLTFPGLTDTQYF.

The chain employs TRBV29-1 and TRBJ2-2. Germline CDR1 is SQVTM and CDR2 is ANQGSEA. The CDR3 extends over 12 amino acids. The CDR3 sequence is CSVVRETGELFF.

The chain links TRBV29-1 to TRBJ2-1; TCRdb's D call of TRBD1 is untestable without DNA. This CDR3 region has 11 residues. Germline lookup yields CDR1 SQVTM and CDR2 ANQGSEA. This CDR3 is CSVSLGTKQFF.

The V call is TRBV12-3 or TRBV12-4, the J call TRBJ2-2; checking the TCRdb D call of TRBD1 is not possible without DNA. This CDR3 is 14 amino acids long. The CDR3: CASTVPGYTGELFF.

The gene calls are TRBV14 and TRBJ1-2; absent DNA, TCRdb's TRBD1 call cannot be checked. The CDR3 sequence is 14 residues long. Germline V lookup: CDR1 SGHDN, CDR2 FVKESK. The CDR3 loop is CASSVPGATYGYTF.

The chain employs TRBV5-6 and TRBJ2-7; TCRdb names TRBD1, which stays unverified in the absence of DNA. This CDR3 has 12 amino acids. Germline V gene data show CDR1 as SGHDT and CDR2 as YYEEEE. The CDR3 protein is CASSGGDYEQYF.

The chain couples TRBV4-3 to TRBJ2-1; the TRBD1 assignment by TCRdb is unverifiable without DNA. This CDR3 is built from 15 residues. The germline V gene encodes CDR1 LGHNA and CDR2 YSLEER. Here the CDR3 reads CASSQGMGGGNEQFF.

The chain employs TRBV3-1 and TRBJ2-3; there is no DNA to check the TCRdb D call of TRBD2. The germline V gene encodes CDR1 LGHDT and CDR2 YNNKEL (reference sequence). The CDR3 is 16 amino acids. CDR3 amino acids: CASSQAGLERERTQYF.

This chain joins TRBV19 and TRBJ2-7; TCRdb indicates TRBD2, and absent DNA this call remains unverified. CDR3 length equals 15 residues. CDR1 is LNHDA and CDR2 is SQIVND in the germline V gene (reference sequence). This chain's CDR3 is CASSGPTGGSYEQYF.

V gene TRBV27 combines with J gene TRBJ1-3; the D gene TCRdb calls, TRBD1, cannot be checked with no DNA. Germline V gene lookup returns CDR1 MNHEY and CDR2 SMNVEV (reference sequence). This CDR3 is 16 amino acids long. CDR3 amino acids: CASSSPQTDSGNTIYF.

V and J are TRBV7-9 and TRBJ2-1. CDR1 and CDR2 from the germline V gene are SEHNR and FQNEAQ (reference sequence). The CDR3 runs to 16 residues. This CDR3 reads CASSLATGSSYNEQFF.

The chain links TRBV5-1 to TRBJ2-1; TCRdb calls TRBD2, which cannot be checked without DNA. From germline, CDR1 is SGHRS and CDR2 YFSETQ. The CDR3 contains 17 residues. CDR3 protein: CASRPTSSGSPGNEQFF.

The V call is TRBV5-6, the J call TRBJ2-2; the D gene TCRdb calls, TRBD1, cannot be checked with no DNA. The germline CDR1 and CDR2 sequences are SGHDT and YYEEEE. CDR3 length equals 15 residues. This chain's CDR3 is CASSLAGRYTGELFF. The full variable domain, in which reference TRBV5-6 and TRBJ2-2 provide the parts outside the CDR3, is DAGVTQSPTHLIKTRGQQVTLRCSPKSGHDTVSWYQQALGQGPQFIFQYYEEEERQRGNFPDRFSGHQFPNYSSELNVNALLLGDSALYLCASSLAGRYTGELFFGEGSRLTVL.

The chain carries TRBV6-6 and TRBJ1-5; the D call from TCRdb, TRBD1, cannot be confirmed without DNA. The CDR3 is 13 amino acids. Germline-derived CDR1 and CDR2 are MNHNY and SVGAGI (reference sequence). Here the CDR3 reads CASSTGQVQPQHF.

J is TRBJ2-1 and V is TRBV5-6; the D call of TRBD1 rests on TCRdb alone, since no DNA is present to check it. Germline V gene sequence: CDR1 SGHDT, CDR2 YYEEEE. This CDR3 has 13 residues. CDR3: CASRRRGQGEQFF.

This chain links TRBV7-9 with TRBJ1-5; absent DNA, TCRdb's TRBD1 call cannot be checked. This CDR3 is 16 amino acids long. Germline V gene lookup returns CDR1 SEHNR and CDR2 FQNEAQ (reference sequence). CDR3 sequence: CASSLQGGYSNQPQHF. Together with reference TRBV7-9 and TRBJ1-5, the CDR3 gives the full variable domain: DTGVSQNPRHKITKRGQNVTFRCDPISEHNRLYWYRQTLGQGPEFLTYFQNEAQLEKSRLLSDRFSAERPKGSFSTLEIQRTEQGDSAMYLCASSLQGGYSNQPQHFGDGTRLSIL.

V and J are TRBV12-3 or TRBV12-4 and TRBJ2-1; without DNA, the TCRdb call of TRBD1 cannot be checked. The CDR3 runs to 13 residues. The CDR3: CASSPPGGPGQFF.